The 24 T cell receptor beta chains presented below share a single source sample, sequenced in a study of Ad26.COV2.S vaccination and SARS-CoV-2 variants. Data came from immunoSEQ multiplex PCR; TCRdb stores just in-frame clones and leaves some out. The sample consists of roughly 150,000 clones, more than 80% of them appearing once. The sequencing used peripheral blood, collected after recovery from COVID-19. The receptors were sampled from a human donor who had recovered from COVID-19.

V usage is TRBV5-5 and J usage is TRBJ1-5, with TRBD1 matching 7 bases. The CDR3 length is 15 residues. Germline loops: CDR1 SGHKS, CDR2 YYEKEE (reference sequence). Trimming took 0 bases from V and 3 from J; bases not matched to a gene: 3. The CDR3 DNA reads as TGTGCCAGCAGCTTGGAGGGACAGACCAATCAGCCCCAGCATTTT. This translates into CASSLEGQTNQPQHF.

In this sample, this clone turned up a few times. The same CDR3 arises from other DNA sequences in this sample as well. The chain couples TRBV6-5 to TRBJ2-7; no clear D gene. V lost 6 bases to trimming and J lost 3 bases, with 12 bases between them. CDR3 size: 13 residues. CDR1 and CDR2 (germline): MNHEY, SVGAGI. The CDR3 region has the DNA TGTGCCAGCAGCTATGACCCCCTCTACGAGCAGTACTTC. This gives the protein CASSYDPLYEQYF.

The V and J genes are TRBV4-3 and TRBJ2-1, with a weak D call TRBD1 (6 bases). The CDR3 extends over 18 amino acids. Germline values: CDR1 LGHNA, CDR2 YSLEER. Trimming pared 4 bases from V and 0 bases from J, leaving 19 bases between. CDR3 DNA sequence: TGCGCCAGCAGCCCAGAGCACCCCGGGACAAGCTCCTACAATGAGCAGTTCTTC. It codes for CASSPEHPGTSSYNEQFF.

This chain joins TRBV28 and TRBJ2-1; 8 nucleotides match TRBD2. The CDR3 sequence is 17 residues long. The germline V gene encodes CDR1 MDHEN and CDR2 SYDVKM. Trimming removed 4 bases from V and 3 bases from J; junction bases left unmatched: 11. CDR3 DNA sequence: TGTGCCAGCAGTTATTCACAGACTAGCGATTTCTACAATGAGCAGTTCTTC. Its translation is CASSYSQTSDFYNEQFF.

The CDR3 nucleotides are TGTGCCAGTAACTCGGGGGTCTACAATGAGCAGTTCTTC. Protein sequence: CASNSGVYNEQFF. The chain links TRBV19 to TRBJ2-1, with D perhaps TRBD2 (6 bases). Germline-derived CDR1 and CDR2 are LNHDA and SQIVND (reference sequence). CDR3 size: 13 residues. Trimming stripped 7 bases from V and 3 bases from J, with 10 bases between.

The chain combines TRBV18 with TRBJ2-7, with TRBD1 as a possible D gene (6 bases). The CDR3 runs 14 residues. Trimming removed 3 bases from V and 5 bases from J, with 14 bases in between. The germline gives CDR1 KGHSH, CDR2 LQKENI. This chain's CDR3 is CASSPPGGSDEQYF. The CDR3 coding sequence is TGTGCCAGCTCACCCCCTGGGGGCAGCGACGAGCAGTACTTC.

This chain links TRBV19 with TRBJ1-2; a possible D gene is TRBD1 (5 bases). CDR1 and CDR2 from the germline V gene are LNHDA and SQIVND (reference sequence). This CDR3 comprises 13 residues. V was shortened by 3 bases and J by 0 bases, with 5 bases between the two germline ends. This chain's CDR3 is CASSMGPNYGYTF. Here the CDR3 DNA reads TGTGCCAGTAGTATGGGACCTAACTATGGCTACACCTTC. Supplemented by reference TRBV19 and TRBJ1-2, the full variable domain reads DGGITQSPKYLFRKEGQNVTLSCEQNLNHDAMYWYRQDPGQGLRLIYYSQIVNDFQKGDIAEGYSVSREKKESFPLTVTSAQKNPTAFYLCASSMGPNYGYTFGSGTRLTVV.

The chain is built from TRBV18 and TRBJ2-1; 7 nucleotides align to TRBD1. The CDR3 runs 14 residues. CDR1 and CDR2 from the germline V gene are KGHSH and LQKENI. With 3 bases clipped from V and 6 bases from J, the junction kept 5 bases outside the gene matches. In nucleotides, the CDR3 is TGTGCCAGCTCACCTACAGGGGCCGGCAATGAGCAGTTCTTC. It yields the protein CASSPTGAGNEQFF.

The genes are TRBV9 and TRBJ2-3, with 8 bases aligning to TRBD1. From germline, CDR1 is SGDLS and CDR2 YYNGEE. The CDR3 sequence is 16 residues long. Losses at the gene ends were 0 bases for V and 6 bases for J; bases not matched to a gene: 9. This chain's CDR3 is CASSVAGTGGVDTQYF. The DNA for the CDR3 is TGTGCCAGCAGCGTAGCTGGGACAGGAGGTGTGGATACGCAGTATTTT.

The rearrangement links TRBV2 to TRBJ2-7; tentatively, D is TRBD1 (5 bases). This CDR3 has 16 amino acids. The V and J ends lost 2 bases and 4 bases respectively, with 18 bases between them. The germline V gene encodes CDR1 SNHLY and CDR2 FYNNEI. The CDR3 DNA is TGTGCCAGCAGTGAACCCCGGGCAGGGAATTCATACGAGCAGTACTTC. This codes for CASSEPRAGNSYEQYF.

The rearrangement uses TRBV7-2 and TRBJ2-7, with D perhaps TRBD1 (6 bases). The germline V gene encodes CDR1 SGHTA and CDR2 FQGNSA. The CDR3 consists of 15 residues. V lost 2 bases and J lost 2, with 13 bases in between. The CDR3 DNA is TGTGCCAGCAGCTTAAGGGGACATTCAGCCTACGAGCAGTACTTC. As protein: CASSLRGHSAYEQYF. The complete variable domain, with remaining parts taken from reference TRBV7-2 and TRBJ2-7, reads GAGVSQSPSNKVTEKGKDVELRCDPISGHTALYWYRQSLGQGLEFLIYFQGNSAPDKSGLPSDRFSAERTGGSVSTLTIQRTQQEDSAVYLCASSLRGHSAYEQYFGPGTRLTVT.

The chain uses TRBV27 and TRBJ2-3; either TRBD1 or TRBD2 may fit D (5 bases each). The V end lost 1 base, the J end lost 2 bases, and 10 bases lay between the germline ends. There are 15 residues in the CDR3. Germline V lookup: CDR1 MNHEY, CDR2 SMNVEV (reference sequence). The CDR3 DNA reads as TGTGCCAGCAGTTTATTAGGGACGGACACAGATACGCAGTATTTT. It codes for CASSLLGTDTDTQYF.

The chain couples TRBV3-1 (or the pseudogene TRBV3-2) to TRBJ2-2; D unresolved. Trimming cost V 4 bases and J 0 bases, with 6 bases left between them. The germline V gene has CDR1 LGHDT and CDR2 YNNKEL (reference sequence). The CDR3 totals 14 residues. The CDR3 DNA reads as TGTGCCAGCAGCCTCCTCCCGAACACCGGGGAGCTGTTTTTT. Translated, it gives CASSLLPNTGELFF.

CDR3 sequence (DNA): TGCGCCAGCAGCGCCCCGGGACAGGCCAACACCGGGGAGCTGTTTTTT. Protein: CASSAPGQANTGELFF. The genes are TRBV5-1 and TRBJ2-2, with 8 bases fitting TRBD1. This CDR3 contains 16 residues. J was trimmed by 2 bases and V by 4 bases; bases with no gene match: 7. The germline V gene has CDR1 SGHRS and CDR2 YFSETQ.

J is TRBJ1-2 and V is TRBV18; maybe TRBD1 (6 bases). V was clipped by 3 bases and J by 4 bases, with 15 bases between them. This CDR3 spans 15 amino acids. Germline V gene sequence: CDR1 KGHSH, CDR2 LQKENI. CDR3 loop: CASSPDGGFGYGYTF. DNA of the CDR3: TGTGCCAGCTCACCGGATGGGGGCTTCGGCTATGGCTACACCTTC.

The chain carries TRBV6-5 and TRBJ2-7; no definite D call. The CDR3 extends over 16 amino acids. Germline assignment: CDR1 MNHEY and CDR2 SVGAGI. Trimming shortened V by 0 bases and J by 2 bases, and 14 bases separated the two germline ends. The CDR3 DNA is TGTGCCAGCAGTTACTCGACTGCCGGATCCCCCTACGAGCAGTACTTC. It specifies CASSYSTAGSPYEQYF.

The rearrangement joins TRBV9 to TRBJ1-2, with D unclear. This CDR3 has 12 residues. The V end lost 4 bases, the J end lost 7 bases, and 11 bases lay between the germline ends. The germline CDR1 and CDR2 sequences are SGDLS and YYNGEE. The chain's CDR3 is CASSLTLSGYTF. CDR3 nucleotide sequence: TGTGCCAGCAGCCTAACCCTATCTGGCTACACCTTC.

The genes are TRBV27 and TRBJ1-2; D gene unclear. The CDR3 extends over 13 amino acids. Germline assignment: CDR1 MNHEY and CDR2 SMNVEV (reference sequence). Trimming pared 2 bases from V and 5 bases from J, leaving 9 bases between. In DNA, the CDR3 is TGTGCCAGCAGTTTACGCGGATATTATGGCTACACCTTC. Amino acids: CASSLRGYYGYTF.

The genes are TRBV27 and TRBJ1-4, with TRBD1 matching 10 bases. The CDR3 extends over 15 amino acids. V lost 7 bases, J lost 5 bases, and 7 bases stayed unmatched. Germline values: CDR1 MNHEY, CDR2 SMNVEV (reference sequence). The CDR3 region has the DNA TGTGCCAGCAAATTAGGGGGACAGGGGAATGAAAAACTGTTTTTT. Encoded protein: CASKLGGQGNEKLFF.

The chain couples TRBV19 to TRBJ2-1; either TRBD1 or TRBD2 may supply D (5 bases each). V lost 5 bases, J lost 2 bases, and 10 bases lay in between. There are 14 residues in the CDR3. Germline CDR1 LNHDA, CDR2 SQIVND (reference sequence). The CDR3 reads CASSVGDAYNEQFF. As DNA, the CDR3 is TGTGCCAGTAGTGTGGGGGACGCCTACAATGAGCAGTTCTTC.

This chain uses TRBV2 with TRBJ2-7, with a weak D call TRBD2 (6 bases). Germline V gene data show CDR1 as SNHLY and CDR2 as FYNNEI. V lost 6 bases and J 5 bases, leaving 14 bases between the germline ends. CDR3 size: 13 residues. CDR3 nucleotides: TGTGCCAGCAGGGAGGAGGGAGTCGACGAGCAGTACTTC. Translated: CASREEGVDEQYF.

The V gene is TRBV6-5, the J gene TRBJ1-5; 8 nucleotides agree with TRBD1. Per germline, CDR1 MNHEY and CDR2 SVGAGI. The CDR3 is 15 amino acids. Trimming removed 6 bases from V and 2 bases from J; junction bases left unmatched: 6. CDR3 nucleotide sequence: TGTGCCAGCAGGTCGGGACAGGTTGGCAATCAGCCCCAGCATTTT. Amino acids: CASRSGQVGNQPQHF.

The chain recombines TRBV28 with TRBJ2-7; TRBD1 might be the D (6 bases). The CDR3 runs to 15 residues. Germline V lookup: CDR1 MDHEN, CDR2 SYDVKM. V was cut by 6 bases and J by 3 bases, with 18 bases left in between. The CDR3: CASRTGTGSVYEQYF. In DNA, the CDR3 is TGTGCCAGCAGGACGGGAACAGGGTCTGTCTACGAGCAGTACTTC.

The chain has TRBV4-3 and TRBJ1-5, with 8 positions matching TRBD1. This CDR3 comprises 19 residues. CDR1 is LGHNA, CDR2 YSLEER, per germline. V was pared by 0 bases and J by 7 bases, with 17 bases of the junction left unmatched. The DNA of the CDR3 is TGCGCCAGCAGCCAAGATGGAGGCAGGGGGCAACAGAGGGGACAGCCCCAGCATTTT. It translates to CASSQDGGRGQQRGQPQHF.